The entry that follows covers one TCR beta chain sequence. Its matching antigen is unknown. At the DNA level, this CDR3 is encoded by other sequences in the same sample as well. The CDR3 spans 15 residues. Germline loops: CDR1 MNHNY, CDR2 SVGAGI (reference sequence). Trimming removed 6 bases from V and 1 base from J, with 12 bases in between. This table comes from immunoSEQ multiplex PCR, and its TCRdb copy is limited to in-frame clones, with some not included. The data contain around 980,000 clones, about four fifths of them singletons. The data originate from a study of shared clonotypes between healthy human individuals. Regarding the study as a whole: Memory subsets generally showed lower estimated richness than naive subsets. What rarefaction showed was incomplete sorted-subset sequencing despite large depth.

Sequencing input: memory CD4+ T cells from PBMCs. Noted subset: CD45RA-negative fraction. The sequence was obtained from a man aged 18 to 35 in good health. Some clones in this sample may be carry-over from other donors' samples. J is TRBJ1-4 and V is TRBV6-6; a weak D match, TRBD1 (5 bases). This CDR3 reads CASSPPQGTNEKLFF. Here the CDR3 DNA reads TGTGCCAGCAGCCCCCCCCAGGGAACTAATGAAAAACTGTTTTTT.